Below, 19 T cell receptor beta chains from the same sample are listed, as sequenced in a study of brain T cells in children with intractable seizures. Using immunoSEQ multiplex PCR, the repertoire was profiled, and TCRdb retains in-frame clones only, with some absent. Of 340,000 or so clones listed, about 93% are singletons. Time point defined: blood from clinic visit 5 months post-surgery; TSC patient then seizure free. The sequences come from peripheral blood, collected about 5 months after surgery. The source of these receptors is a boy under two years old with tuberous sclerosis and intractable seizures.

The chain couples TRBV5-1 to TRBJ1-6, with D possibly matching TRBD1 (6 bases). Trimming pared 3 bases from V and 6 bases from J, leaving 13 bases between. Germline CDR1 reads SGHRS; CDR2 reads YFSETQ. The CDR3 is 15 amino acids. The CDR3 coding sequence is TGCGCCAGCAGCTCGGGGGCGACGGGTAATTCACCCCTCCACTTT. It specifies CASSSGATGNSPLHF.

V and J are TRBV7-6 and TRBJ1-2; D remains ambiguous. The CDR3 extends over 15 amino acids. Trimming pared 1 base from V and 8 bases from J, leaving 17 bases between. From germline, CDR1 is SGHVS and CDR2 FNYEAQ. CDR3 sequence: CASSLVFLLEWGYTF. In nucleotides, the CDR3 is TGTGCCAGCAGCTTAGTTTTTTTACTGGAATGGGGCTACACCTTC.

This chain links TRBV9 with TRBJ2-1; D may be TRBD1 or TRBD2 (5 bases each). The CDR3 contains 15 residues. Deletions cut 0 bases from V and 4 bases from J, with 11 bases between. Per the germline V gene, CDR1 is SGDLS and CDR2 is YYNGEE. CDR3 in amino acids: CASSVDGTFYNEQFF. CDR3 DNA: TGTGCCAGCAGCGTAGATGGGACCTTTTACAATGAGCAGTTCTTC.

The chain joins TRBV7-6 to TRBJ2-5, with TRBD1 as a possible D gene (6 bases). This CDR3 region has 15 residues. The ends were cut back, 4 bases at V and 2 bases at J, with 14 bases in the middle. CDR1 and CDR2 (germline): SGHVS, FNYEAQ. CDR3 sequence: CASSYISDRQETQYF. The DNA of the CDR3 is TGTGCCAGCAGCTACATCTCGGACAGACAAGAGACCCAGTACTTC. The whole variable domain, remainder taken from reference TRBV7-6 and TRBJ2-5, is GAGVSQSPRYKVTKRGQDVALRCDPISGHVSLYWYRQALGQGPEFLTYFNYEAQQDKSGLPNDRFSAERPEGSISTLTIQRTEQRDSAMYRCASSYISDRQETQYFGPGTRLLVL.

The V and J genes are TRBV6-5 and TRBJ1-1; D call uncertain. V lost 0 bases and J lost 0, with 8 bases in between. Germline CDR1 is MNHEY and CDR2 is SVGAGI. There are 15 residues in the CDR3. CDR3 amino acids: CASSYSPSLNTEAFF. The CDR3 coding sequence is TGTGCCAGCAGTTACTCACCCAGCTTGAACACTGAAGCTTTCTTT.

This chain uses TRBV6-5 with TRBJ2-5, with 8 bases identical to TRBD1. The CDR3 extends over 13 amino acids. V shed 6 bases and J 5 bases; nucleotides not matched to a gene: 5. Germline values: CDR1 MNHEY, CDR2 SVGAGI. The CDR3 is CASRQGAGETQYF. The CDR3 DNA is TGTGCCAGCAGGCAGGGGGCCGGGGAGACCCAGTACTTC.

V usage is TRBV12-5 and J usage is TRBJ2-2; D is unresolved. V was cut by 1 base and J by 5 bases, with 11 bases left in between. The CDR3 totals 15 residues. Germline V gene sequence: CDR1 LGHNT, CDR2 FRNRAP. The CDR3, as DNA: TGTGCTAGTGGTTTGGACAGTAGTTGGACCGGGGAGCTGTTTTTT. Protein: CASGLDSSWTGELFF.

The J gene is TRBJ1-4, the V gene TRBV2, with D perhaps TRBD1 (6 bases). This CDR3 contains 15 residues. V dropped 0 bases and J dropped 8 bases, with 13 bases sitting between them. Germline CDR1 SNHLY, CDR2 FYNNEI. The CDR3 region has the DNA TGTGCCAGCAGTGAAGCGAGGGGACAAGGAGAAAAACTGTTTTTT. It specifies CASSEARGQGEKLFF. Full variable domain (missing parts from reference TRBV2 and TRBJ1-4): EPEVTQTPSHQVTQMGQEVILRCVPISNHLYFYWYRQILGQKVEFLVSFYNNEISEKSEIFDDQFSVERPDGSNFTLKIRSTKLEDSAMYFCASSEARGQGEKLFFGSGTQLSVL.

This clone was detected only once. The rearrangement uses TRBV6-4 and TRBJ2-1; TRBD2 might be the D (7 bases). There are 18 residues in the CDR3. With 3 bases removed from V and 0 bases from J, the gap between germline ends came to 18 bases. The germline V gene encodes CDR1 MRHNA and CDR2 SNTAGT. CDR3: CASSEEGGRWSSYNEQFF. Written as DNA, the CDR3 is TGTGCCAGCAGTGAGGAGGGGGGGCGATGGAGCTCCTACAATGAGCAGTTCTTC.

This clone appeared a single time. The chain links TRBV20-1 to TRBJ2-1; D gene unclear. Trimming took off 3 bases at V and 6 bases at J, with 6 bases between the two ends. The CDR3 runs 11 residues. The germline gives CDR1 DFQATT, CDR2 SNEGSKA (reference sequence). The CDR3 here is CSASESNEQFF. The CDR3 nucleotides read TGCAGTGCTAGTGAAAGCAATGAGCAGTTCTTC.

The chain has TRBV7-3 and TRBJ1-1; 7 nucleotides agree with TRBD1. CDR1 is SGHTA and CDR2 is FQGTGA in the germline V gene. This CDR3 comprises 15 residues. The V gene end was trimmed by 5 bases and the J gene end by 1 base; junction bases not matched to a gene: 7. The CDR3 sequence is CASSPGTDRNTEAFF. DNA for the CDR3: TGTGCCAGCAGCCCTGGGACAGACAGGAACACTGAAGCTTTCTTT.

This clone came up a few times. The chain recombines TRBV6-5 with TRBJ1-4; no clear D gene. The CDR3 extends over 16 amino acids. V gave up 0 bases and J gave up 2 bases, with 10 bases separating them. The V gene's germline CDR1 is MNHEY and CDR2 SVGAGI. CDR3 in DNA: TGTGCCAGCAGTTACTCGATCTGGACCACTAATGAAAAACTGTTTTTT. Translated: CASSYSIWTTNEKLFF.

The chain employs TRBV27 and TRBJ2-2, with a tentative D call TRBD2 (5 bases). V lost 3 bases to trimming and J lost 5 bases, with 7 bases between them. CDR1 is MNHEY, CDR2 SMNVEV, per germline (reference sequence). This CDR3 is built from 13 residues. The CDR3 here is CASSFRGTGELFF. The CDR3 DNA sequence: TGTGCCAGCAGTTTTCGGGGTACCGGGGAGCTGTTTTTT.

The chain uses TRBV19 and TRBJ2-1; D gene uncertain. CDR3 size: 13 residues. V shed 3 bases and J shed 9 bases, with 12 bases lying between them. Germline assignment: CDR1 LNHDA and CDR2 SQIVND (reference sequence). The DNA for the CDR3 is TGTGCCAGTAGTATCGTTGGCCGCGTTGAGCAGTTCTTC. Its translation: CASSIVGRVEQFF. Complete variable domain (other parts from reference TRBV19 and TRBJ2-1): DGGITQSPKYLFRKEGQNVTLSCEQNLNHDAMYWYRQDPGQGLRLIYYSQIVNDFQKGDIAEGYSVSREKKESFPLTVTSAQKNPTAFYLCASSIVGRVEQFFGPGTRLTVL.

CDR3 sequence reads: CASSQVAGVGLFEQFF. The CDR3, as DNA: TGCGCCAGCAGCCAAGTAGCGGGAGTCGGCCTTTTTGAGCAGTTCTTC. This rearrangement joins TRBV4-1 to TRBJ2-1, with 9 bases lining up with TRBD2. The CDR3 covers 16 residues. Per germline, CDR1 MGHRA and CDR2 YSYEKL. V lost 1 base, J lost 9 bases, and 10 bases stayed unmatched.

This chain links TRBV7-9 with TRBJ2-7; 9 bases are a match to TRBD1. Germline V gene lookup returns CDR1 SEHNR and CDR2 FQNEAQ (reference sequence). V was pared by 5 bases and J by 4 bases, with 6 bases of the junction left unmatched. The CDR3 spans 14 residues. The CDR3 loop is CASSQRDRVYEQYF. The DNA of the CDR3 is TGTGCCAGCAGCCAGCGGGACAGGGTTTACGAGCAGTACTTC.

The chain combines TRBV27 with TRBJ2-7; D perhaps matches TRBD1 (6 bases). Germline values: CDR1 MNHEY, CDR2 SMNVEV (reference sequence). CDR3 length: 14 amino acids. V lost 5 bases to trimming and J lost 3 bases, with 14 bases between them. CDR3 sequence reads: CASSQQGWVYEQYF. As DNA, the CDR3 is TGTGCCAGCAGTCAACAGGGATGGGTCTACGAGCAGTACTTC.

The chain links TRBV24-1 to TRBJ2-2; D may be TRBD1 or TRBD2 (5 bases each). The CDR3 totals 17 residues. Looked up from germline, CDR1 is KGHDR and CDR2 is SFDVKD. V was clipped by 0 bases and J by 6 bases, with 16 bases between them. The CDR3 nucleotides read TGTGCCACCAGTGATTTGTCGACTCAACTGGGGGCCGGGGAGCTGTTTTTT. Protein sequence: CATSDLSTQLGAGELFF.

The CDR3 here is CASSLQGLEYF. In nucleotides, the CDR3 is TGTGCCAGCAGTCTCCAGGGGTTGGAGTACTTC. The rearrangement links TRBV28 to TRBJ2-7; a weak D match, TRBD1 (6 bases). Germline lookup yields CDR1 MDHEN and CDR2 SYDVKM. Trimming stripped 5 bases from V and 11 bases from J, with 13 bases between. The CDR3 has 11 amino acids.